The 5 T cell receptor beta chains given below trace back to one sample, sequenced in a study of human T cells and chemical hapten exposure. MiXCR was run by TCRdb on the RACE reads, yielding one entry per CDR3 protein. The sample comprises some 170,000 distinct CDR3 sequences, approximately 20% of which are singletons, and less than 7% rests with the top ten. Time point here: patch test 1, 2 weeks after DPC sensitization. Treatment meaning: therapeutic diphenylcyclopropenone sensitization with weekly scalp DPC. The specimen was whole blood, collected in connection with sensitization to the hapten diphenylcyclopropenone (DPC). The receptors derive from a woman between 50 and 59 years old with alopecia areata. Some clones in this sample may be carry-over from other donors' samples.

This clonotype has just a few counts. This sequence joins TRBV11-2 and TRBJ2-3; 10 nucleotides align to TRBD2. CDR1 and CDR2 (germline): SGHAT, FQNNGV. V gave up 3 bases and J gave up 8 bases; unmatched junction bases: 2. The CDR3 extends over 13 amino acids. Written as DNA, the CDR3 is TGTGCCAGCAGCTTTCTAGCGGGAGTTACGCAGTATTTT. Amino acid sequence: CASSFLAGVTQYF.

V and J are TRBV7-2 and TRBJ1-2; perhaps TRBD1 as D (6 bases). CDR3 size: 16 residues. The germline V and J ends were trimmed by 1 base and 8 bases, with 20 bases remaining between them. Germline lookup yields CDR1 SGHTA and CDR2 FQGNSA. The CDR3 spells CASSLVTGAPPDGYTF. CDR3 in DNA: TGTGCCAGCAGCTTAGTGACAGGAGCCCCGCCGGACGGCTACACCTTC.

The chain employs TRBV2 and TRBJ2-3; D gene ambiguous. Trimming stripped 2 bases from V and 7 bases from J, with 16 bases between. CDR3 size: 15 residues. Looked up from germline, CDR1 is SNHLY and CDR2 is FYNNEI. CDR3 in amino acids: CASSERDPRLNTQYF. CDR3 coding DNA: TGTGCCAGCAGTGAAAGGGATCCAAGACTTAATACGCAGTATTTT. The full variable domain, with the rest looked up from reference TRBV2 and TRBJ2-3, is EPEVTQTPSHQVTQMGQEVILRCVPISNHLYFYWYRQILGQKVEFLVSFYNNEISEKSEIFDDQFSVERPDGSNFTLKIRSTKLEDSAMYFCASSERDPRLNTQYFGPGTRLTVL.

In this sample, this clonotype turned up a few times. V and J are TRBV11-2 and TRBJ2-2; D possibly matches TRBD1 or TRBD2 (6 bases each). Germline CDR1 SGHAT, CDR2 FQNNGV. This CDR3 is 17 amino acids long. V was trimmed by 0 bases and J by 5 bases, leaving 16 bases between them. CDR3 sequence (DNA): TGTGCCAGCAGCTTAGATTTTCCCCGGGGGCGGACCGGGGAGCTGTTTTTT. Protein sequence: CASSLDFPRGRTGELFF.

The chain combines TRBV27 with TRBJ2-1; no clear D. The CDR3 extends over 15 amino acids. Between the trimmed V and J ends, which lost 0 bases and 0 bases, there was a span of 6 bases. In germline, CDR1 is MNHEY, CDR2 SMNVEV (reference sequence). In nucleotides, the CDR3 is TGTGCCAGCAGTTTATCGGGATACTCCTACAATGAGCAGTTCTTC. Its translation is CASSLSGYSYNEQFF.